The 30 T cell receptor beta chains in this list originate from one sample, sequenced in a study of blood T cells in healthy people across ages (dated by TCRdb to between 2014 and 2017). Library construction relied on 5' RACE. Instrument used: Illumina HiSeq 2500. A second PCR of roughly 6 to 11 cycles was performed with a sample-barcoded 5' primer and a J-beta primer mix. Clones were called with MiXCR by TCRdb after fastp trimmed the public reads at Q25, and only in-frame beta chains were retained. Each CDR3 protein appears once, grouped with its most common genes and DNA. Recorded for this sample are some 1.4 million distinct CDR3 sequences; around 42% of them occurred a single time. The top ten constitute 7% to 9.5% of the sample. The sequencing sample was made of blood. The receptors were gathered from a young woman in good health.

The chain couples TRBV7-2 to TRBJ2-7; D ambiguous. Per germline, CDR1 SGHTA and CDR2 FQGNSA. Deletions cut 5 bases from V and 0 bases from J, with 11 bases between. The CDR3 runs 14 residues. DNA for the CDR3: TGTGCCAGCAGCCACGGGTACACCTCCTACGAGCAGTACTTC. Protein: CASSHGYTSYEQYF.

Turning to this clonotype: This could be a read error, since a much larger clone is one nucleotide away. This chain connects TRBV7-9 to TRBJ1-2, with D possibly TRBD1 on 6 matching bases. This CDR3 has 15 residues. Germline assignment: CDR1 SEHNR and CDR2 FQNEAQ (reference sequence). The CDR3 region is CASSFGGADNYSYTF. Here the CDR3 DNA reads TGTGCCAGCAGCTTTGGGGGCGCGGATAACTATAGCTACACCTTC.

This clonotype was counted only a few times. The chain couples TRBV7-9 to TRBJ2-1; D remains unclear. V was shortened by 3 bases and J by 8 bases, with 5 bases between the two germline ends. Germline CDR1 and CDR2: SEHNR and FQNEAQ (reference sequence). The CDR3 contains 11 residues. CDR3 region: CASSFKYEQFF. The CDR3 DNA sequence: TGTGCCAGCAGCTTTAAGTATGAGCAGTTCTTC.

CDR3 in amino acids: CATSRAGELASSSYNEQFF. In nucleotides, the CDR3 is TGTGCCACCAGCAGAGCGGGGGAGCTAGCGTCAAGCTCCTACAATGAGCAGTTCTTC. This sequence joins TRBV15 and TRBJ2-1, with D possibly matching TRBD2 (6 bases). The CDR3 has 19 amino acids. Deletions cut 1 base from V and 0 bases from J, with 19 bases between. Germline V gene lookup returns CDR1 LNHNV and CDR2 YYDKDF (reference sequence).

The V and J genes are TRBV7-6 and TRBJ2-7; D might be TRBD1 or TRBD2, each matching 5 bases. The end of the DNA is better explained by TRBJ2-5, so the J call may be wrong. Germline-derived CDR1 and CDR2 are SGHVS and FNYEAQ. The CDR3 has 15 residues. CDR3 sequence: CASSLGGTAGETQYF. Here the CDR3 DNA reads TGTGCCAGCAGCTTAGGGGGGACCGCCGGAGAGACCCAGTACTTC.

The V gene is TRBV25-1, the J gene TRBJ1-1; the match to TRBD1 covers 7 bases. J lost 3 bases, V lost 3 bases, and 7 bases had no gene match. Germline CDR1 is MGHDK and CDR2 is SYGVNS. This CDR3 is built from 15 residues. CDR3 amino acids: CASSDQTGRDTEAFF. The CDR3 DNA is TGTGCCAGCAGTGATCAGACAGGGCGTGACACTGAAGCTTTCTTT.

This clonotype was seen more than once but under ten times. The V call is TRBV11-2, the J call TRBJ2-3; D might be TRBD2 (7 bases). This CDR3 has 16 amino acids. The germline V and J ends were trimmed by 6 bases and 2 bases, with 18 bases remaining between them. Germline V lookup: CDR1 SGHAT, CDR2 FQNNGV. CDR3 amino acids: CASSPTTGGFTDTQYF. CDR3 nucleotides: TGTGCCAGCAGTCCTACGACGGGGGGCTTCACAGATACGCAGTATTTT.

This chain links TRBV6-5 with TRBJ2-2, with 8 bases identical to TRBD2. Germline CDR1 reads MNHEY; CDR2 reads SVGAGI. V was pared by 2 bases and J by 4 bases, with 6 bases of the junction left unmatched. This CDR3 is 16 amino acids long. DNA of the CDR3: TGTGCCAGCAGTTACGGTCGGGGGGGCCGCACCGGGGAGCTGTTTTTT. Its translation: CASSYGRGGRTGELFF.

The genes are TRBV7-9 and TRBJ2-1, with 10 positions matching TRBD2. The J call could be wrong; TRBJ2-7 is a better fit for the DNA end. This CDR3 spans 16 amino acids. Germline lookup yields CDR1 SEHNR and CDR2 FQNEAQ (reference sequence). The CDR3 here is CASSSRLAGVSDEQYF. Written as DNA, the CDR3 is TGTGCCAGCAGCTCCCGGCTAGCGGGAGTTTCTGACGAGCAGTACTTC.

This chain links TRBV4-2 with TRBJ2-5; 8 nucleotides line up with TRBD2. The CDR3 has 15 amino acids. Germline lookup yields CDR1 LGHNA and CDR2 YNFKEQ. The J segment lost 2 bases and the V segment lost 4 bases, leaving 6 bases of the junction unmatched. In DNA form, the CDR3 reads TGTGCCAGCAGCCTCCAAACGGGGGGGCAAGAGACCCAGTACTTC. Encoded protein: CASSLQTGGQETQYF.

This clonotype occurred a few times. The CDR3 is CSFWGAASYEQYF. The DNA of the CDR3 is TGCAGTTTTTGGGGGGCCGCATCCTACGAGCAGTACTTC. This chain uses TRBV20-1 with TRBJ2-7; D possibly matches TRBD1 or TRBD2 (6 bases each). Trimming pared 8 bases from V and 1 base from J, leaving 15 bases between. The CDR3 loop spans 13 amino acids. In germline, CDR1 is DFQATT, CDR2 SNEGSKA (reference sequence).

This clonotype was detected only a few times. V usage is TRBV11-2 and J usage is TRBJ2-2; D unclear. Between the trimmed V and J ends, which lost 7 bases and 1 base, there was a span of 13 bases. The CDR3 sequence is 15 residues long. Germline loops: CDR1 SGHAT, CDR2 FQNNGV. The CDR3 coding sequence is TGTGCCAGCAAATTATCCGCGGTGAACACCGGGGAGCTGTTTTTT. This gives the protein CASKLSAVNTGELFF.

The gene calls are TRBV19 and TRBJ2-4, with 9 bases lining up with TRBD1. The J call is uncertain, as TRBJ2-7 better fits the DNA end. The CDR3 covers 15 residues. The germline CDR1 and CDR2 sequences are LNHDA and SQIVND (reference sequence). The CDR3 protein is CASSIDRDRDYEQYF. Here the CDR3 DNA reads TGTGCCAGTAGTATAGATCGGGACAGGGACTACGAGCAGTACTTC.

V usage is TRBV2 and J usage is TRBJ2-7, with D perhaps matching TRBD1 (6 bases). CDR1 is SNHLY, CDR2 FYNNEI, per germline. V shed 7 bases and J shed 1 base, with 14 bases lying between them. CDR3 length equals 14 residues. CDR3 loop: CASMRGSQSYEQYF. Here the CDR3 DNA reads TGTGCCAGCATGAGGGGGAGTCAGTCCTACGAGCAGTACTTC.

This clonotype has just a few counts. The chain combines TRBV7-2 with TRBJ2-7; D may match TRBD1 or TRBD2 (5 bases each). This CDR3 has 14 residues. Trimming pared 1 base from V and 7 bases from J, leaving 14 bases between. CDR1 is SGHTA and CDR2 is FQGNSA in the germline V gene. As DNA, the CDR3 is TGTGCCAGCAGCTTAGGTCCCGGGACGCGGGAGCAGTACTTC. It translates to CASSLGPGTREQYF.

This clonotype was picked up a small number of times. This chain uses TRBV27 with TRBJ2-3, with D possibly matching TRBD1 (5 bases). Trimming pared 6 bases from V and 0 bases from J, leaving 16 bases between. Per germline, CDR1 MNHEY and CDR2 SMNVEV (reference sequence). This CDR3 is 16 amino acids long. CDR3 DNA sequence: TGTGCCAGCAGCCCACTAAACAGGAGAAGCACAGATACGCAGTATTTT. Encoded protein: CASSPLNRRSTDTQYF.

This clonotype has more than one count but fewer than ten. J is TRBJ1-1 and V is TRBV12-3 or TRBV12-4, with D possibly matching TRBD1 (5 bases). The CDR3 is made up of 12 amino acids. V was pared by 8 bases and J by 6 bases, with 13 bases between. The CDR3 region is CASRGGGSEAFF. The CDR3, as DNA: TGTGCCAGCCGTGGGGGGGGGTCTGAAGCTTTCTTT.

There are many counts of this clonotype. V usage is TRBV10-3 and J usage is TRBJ2-7, with D hard to call. The germline V gene encodes CDR1 ENHRY and CDR2 SYGVKD. V lost 3 bases and J lost 4, with 4 bases in between. The CDR3 spans 11 residues. CDR3 in DNA: TGTGCCATCAGTGAAGAGTACGAGCAGTACTTC. It is translated as CAISEEYEQYF.

This clonotype was counted between two and nine times. This chain links TRBV15 with TRBJ2-3, with TRBD1 as a possible D gene (6 bases). CDR3 size: 14 residues. Looked up from germline, CDR1 is LNHNV and CDR2 is YYDKDF (reference sequence). The V gene lost 0 bases and the J gene lost 5 bases, with 9 bases spanning the gap. The CDR3: CATSREQGVDTQYF. DNA for the CDR3: TGTGCCACCAGCAGAGAACAGGGAGTAGATACGCAGTATTTT.

This clonotype was recorded a few times. V gene TRBV4-1 combines with J gene TRBJ1-4, with D uncertain. The V and J ends lost 3 bases and 0 bases respectively, with 11 bases between them. The CDR3 consists of 16 residues. The germline V gene encodes CDR1 MGHRA and CDR2 YSYEKL. The CDR3 DNA sequence: TGCGCCAGCAGCCACTCCGCCGGGACAACTAATGAAAAACTGTTTTTT. Its protein product is CASSHSAGTTNEKLFF.

V is TRBV4-1 and J is TRBJ1-2; D is uncertain. V shed 0 bases and J shed 11 bases, with 19 bases lying between them. The V gene's germline CDR1 is MGHRA and CDR2 YSYEKL. The CDR3 has 15 residues. CDR3 sequence reads: CASSQERSFSTKYTF. The CDR3 coding sequence is TGCGCCAGCAGCCAAGAAAGGTCGTTCTCGACCAAGTACACCTTC.

In this sample, this clonotype turned up a few times. CDR3 sequence: CASSQPTGTEQYF. CDR3 nucleotide sequence: TGCGCCAGCAGCCAACCAACAGGGACTGAGCAGTACTTC. The rearrangement joins TRBV4-1 to TRBJ2-5, with D perhaps given as TRBD1 or TRBD2 (6 bases each). Trimming removed 2 bases from V and 11 bases from J, with 15 bases in between. The CDR3 contains 13 residues. Germline loops: CDR1 MGHRA, CDR2 YSYEKL.

This clonotype occurred a few times. The V gene is TRBV24-1, the J gene TRBJ2-5; 8 bases align to TRBD2. V shed 4 bases, J shed 0 bases, and the junction held 3 bases outside the gene matches. Germline values: CDR1 KGHDR, CDR2 SFDVKD. This CDR3 spans 15 amino acids. The CDR3 spells CATSEPTSDQETQYF. CDR3 nucleotide sequence: TGTGCCACCAGTGAACCGACTAGCGACCAAGAGACCCAGTACTTC.

This clonotype was counted a few times. The J gene is TRBJ1-2, the V gene TRBV4-2, with D hard to call. From germline, CDR1 is LGHNA and CDR2 YNFKEQ. V lost 0 bases and J lost 3, with 8 bases in between. The CDR3 contains 14 residues. The CDR3 protein is CASSQDASDYGYTF. The CDR3 nucleotides read TGTGCCAGCAGCCAAGATGCGAGTGACTATGGCTACACCTTC.

This clonotype was observed a few times. The chain combines TRBV5-1 with TRBJ2-1; the D gene is possibly TRBD2 (5 bases). This CDR3 is 14 amino acids long. Germline CDR1 is SGHRS and CDR2 is YFSETQ. V lost 1 base and J lost 6, with 11 bases in between. CDR3 amino acids: CASSLSGNGNEQFF. CDR3 coding DNA: TGCGCCAGCAGCTTGTCGGGGAACGGCAATGAGCAGTTCTTC.

The chain couples TRBV20-1 to TRBJ1-1; 8 bases match TRBD1. Germline CDR1 and CDR2: DFQATT and SNEGSKA (reference sequence). V dropped 4 bases and J dropped 11; count of bases not matched to a gene: 9. This CDR3 is 12 amino acids long. The chain's CDR3 is CSATLDRALAFF. The DNA for the CDR3 is TGCAGTGCTACCTTGGACAGGGCGCTGGCTTTCTTT.

The chain carries TRBV11-2 and TRBJ2-7, with D hard to call. Between the trimmed V and J ends, which lost 2 bases and 3 bases, there was a span of 8 bases. Germline V lookup: CDR1 SGHAT, CDR2 FQNNGV. This CDR3 has 13 residues. This CDR3 reads CASSLYPGYEQYF. The CDR3 DNA reads TGTGCCAGCAGCTTATATCCGGGCTACGAGCAGTACTTC. Filled out from reference TRBV11-2 and TRBJ2-7, the complete variable domain reads EAGVAQSPRYKIIEKRQSVAFWCNPISGHATLYWYQQILGQGPKLLIQFQNNGVVDDSQLPKDRFSAERLKGVDSTLKIQPAKLEDSAVYLCASSLYPGYEQYFGPGTRLTVT.

This clonotype occurred a few times. The genes are TRBV7-8 and TRBJ2-5, with 8 bases identical to TRBD1. CDR3 length: 16 residues. The germline gives CDR1 SGHVS, CDR2 FQNEAQ. V dropped 6 bases and J dropped 1; count of bases not matched to a gene: 10. As DNA, the CDR3 is TGTGCCAGCAGACTAAAGGACAGGGTTATCCAAGAGACCCAGTACTTC. Residues: CASRLKDRVIQETQYF.

The V gene is TRBV27, the J gene TRBJ2-7, with 9 nucleotides matching TRBD1. The J segment lost 4 bases and the V segment lost 6 bases, leaving 10 bases of the junction unmatched. CDR3 length: 15 amino acids. Germline lookup yields CDR1 MNHEY and CDR2 SMNVEV (reference sequence). CDR3 protein: CASRIIRGQGYEQYF. The CDR3 nucleotides are TGTGCCAGCAGGATAATAAGGGGACAGGGTTACGAGCAGTACTTC.

This clonotype was picked up a small number of times. The gene calls are TRBV20-1 and TRBJ2-1; 9 nucleotides match TRBD2. The CDR3 runs 13 residues. V shed 5 bases and J 4 bases; nucleotides not matched to a gene: 3. Germline CDR1 and CDR2: DFQATT and SNEGSKA (reference sequence). CDR3 DNA: TGCAGTGCTCGGACTAGCGAGTACAATGAGCAGTTCTTC. Translating it yields CSARTSEYNEQFF.